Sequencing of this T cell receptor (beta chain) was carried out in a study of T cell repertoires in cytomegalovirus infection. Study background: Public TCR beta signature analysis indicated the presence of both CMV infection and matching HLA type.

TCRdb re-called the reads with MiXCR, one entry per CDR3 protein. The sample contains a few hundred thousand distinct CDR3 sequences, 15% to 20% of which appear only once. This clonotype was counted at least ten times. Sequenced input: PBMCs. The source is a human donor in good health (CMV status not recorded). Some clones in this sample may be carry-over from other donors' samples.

The CDR3 DNA is TGTGCCAGCAGCTTAGTCGGCCTAGCGGGGGGAGATACGCAGTATTTT. Protein: CASSLVGLAGGDTQYF. The rearrangement uses TRBV7-2 and TRBJ2-3, with 11 bases aligning to TRBD2. V lost 1 base, J lost 5 bases, and 5 bases stayed unmatched. Germline lookup yields CDR1 SGHTA and CDR2 FQGNSA. This CDR3 has 16 residues.